What follows are 13 T cell receptor beta chains derived from one specimen sequenced in a study of cytomegalovirus exposure and HLA in healthy donors. The PCR was carried out with 60 Vbeta primers and 13 Jbeta primers. Produced via immunoSEQ multiplex PCR; TCRdb's table is partial and in-frame only. The table includes about 120,000 clones, about 70% detected once. The sample consisted of PBMCs. These receptors were taken from a woman between 35 and 50 years old in good health and CMV-seronegative.

In nucleotides, the CDR3 is TGTGCCAGCAGCATCCAGGGGGCGAGAGGTGAAGCTTTCTTT. This gives the protein CASSIQGARGEAFF. V gene TRBV7-2 combines with J gene TRBJ1-1; TRBD1 aligns across 8 bases. V was clipped by 5 bases and J by 7 bases; unmatched bases: 9. CDR1 SGHTA and CDR2 FQGNSA come from the germline V gene. The CDR3 runs to 14 residues.

The rearrangement links TRBV5-6 to TRBJ1-1; TRBD1 matches 9 bases. Germline assignment: CDR1 SGHDT and CDR2 YYEEEE. The CDR3 spans 14 residues. The junction had 4 bases not matched to a gene; V was cut back by 3 bases and J by 4 bases. The chain's CDR3 is CASSSGTGLTEAFF. DNA of the CDR3: TGTGCCAGCAGCTCCGGGACAGGGCTCACTGAAGCTTTCTTT.

V gene TRBV5-6 combines with J gene TRBJ2-5; maybe TRBD1 (5 bases). The CDR3 runs 13 residues. CDR1 and CDR2 (germline): SGHDT, YYEEEE. V was cut by 4 bases and J by 6 bases, with 13 bases left in between. The DNA for the CDR3 is TGTGCCAGCAGCGCCAGGGTGTTGAAGACCCAGTACTTC. Encoded protein: CASSARVLKTQYF.

V is TRBV7-3 and J is TRBJ1-5; D not resolved. V lost 2 bases, J lost 1 base, and 12 bases lay in between. The CDR3 consists of 16 residues. Germline V gene sequence: CDR1 SGHTA, CDR2 FQGTGA. DNA for the CDR3: TGTGCCAGCAGCTTATGGTGGCCCGGGAGCAATCAGCCCCAGCATTTT. Protein sequence: CASSLWWPGSNQPQHF.

The V call is TRBV5-1, the J call TRBJ1-4; D unresolved. The germline gives CDR1 SGHRS, CDR2 YFSETQ. Trimming took 0 bases from V and 10 from J, leaving 13 bases between them. The CDR3 has 14 amino acids. CDR3 region: CASSLEGRDPKLFF. CDR3 bases: TGCGCCAGCAGCTTGGAGGGTCGGGATCCAAAACTGTTTTTT.

The chain uses TRBV7-2 and TRBJ2-7; D not certain. This CDR3 region has 14 residues. The V gene's germline CDR1 is SGHTA and CDR2 FQGNSA. Trimming took 1 base from V and 5 from J, leaving 12 bases between them. Written as DNA, the CDR3 is TGTGCCAGCAGCTTAGACGGAGTCCTAGACGAGCAGTACTTC. This translates into CASSLDGVLDEQYF.

The chain couples TRBV5-1 to TRBJ1-1; TRBD1 matches 8 bases. This CDR3 spans 14 amino acids. The J segment lost 5 bases and the V segment lost 1 base, leaving 4 bases of the junction unmatched. Germline V gives CDR1 SGHRS, CDR2 YFSETQ. The DNA of the CDR3 is TGCGCCAGCAGCTTGTCGACAGGGGAAACTGAAGCTTTCTTT. The encoded protein is CASSLSTGETEAFF. The full variable domain, with the rest looked up from reference TRBV5-1 and TRBJ1-1, is KAGVTQTPRYLIKTRGQQVTLSCSPISGHRSVSWYQQTPGQGLQFLFEYFSETQRNKGNFPGRFSGRQFSNSRSEMNVSTLELGDSALYLCASSLSTGETEAFFGQGTRLTVV.

This clone turned up a few times. J is TRBJ2-1 and V is TRBV4-3; TRBD2 is a possible D gene (7 bases). With 0 bases removed from V and 4 bases from J, the gap between germline ends came to 13 bases. Germline V gives CDR1 LGHNA, CDR2 YSLEER. The CDR3 spans 16 residues. The CDR3 here is CASSQDQGGGYNEQFF. The CDR3, as DNA: TGCGCCAGCAGCCAAGATCAAGGGGGGGGGTACAATGAGCAGTTCTTC.

This chain links TRBV5-1 with TRBJ2-7; 10 nucleotides line up with TRBD2. V shed 4 bases, J shed 3 bases, and the junction held 7 bases outside the gene matches. This CDR3 has 15 amino acids. Germline V CDR1 and CDR2: SGHRS, YFSETQ. CDR3 nucleotide sequence: TGCGCCAGCAGCCTTGGGACTAGCGTGCTCTACGAGCAGTACTTC. This gives the protein CASSLGTSVLYEQYF. Full variable domain (rest looked up from reference TRBV5-1 and TRBJ2-7): KAGVTQTPRYLIKTRGQQVTLSCSPISGHRSVSWYQQTPGQGLQFLFEYFSETQRNKGNFPGRFSGRQFSNSRSEMNVSTLELGDSALYLCASSLGTSVLYEQYFGPGTRLTVT.

The chain couples TRBV2 to TRBJ2-5; 10 nucleotides match TRBD2. V lost 7 bases and J lost 1; bases outside the gene matches: 9. CDR1 is SNHLY and CDR2 is FYNNEI in the germline V gene. The CDR3 runs 16 residues. The CDR3 bases are TGTGCCAGCAACGCCCCCCAGCGGGGGGGCCAAGAGACCCAGTACTTC. Protein product: CASNAPQRGGQETQYF.

This clone was recorded only once. The chain employs TRBV2 and TRBJ1-2, with unresolved D. The CDR3 length is 14 residues. Germline CDR1 is SNHLY and CDR2 is FYNNEI. Trimming left V 3 bases short and J 0 bases short, with 8 bases between. CDR3 coding DNA: TGTGCCAGCAGTGACTACGGGACTAACTATGGCTACACCTTC. Translation gives CASSDYGTNYGYTF.

This clone has a handful of counts. The gene calls are TRBV27 and TRBJ2-1; D is possibly TRBD2 (6 bases). The CDR3 runs 15 residues. Germline V lookup: CDR1 MNHEY, CDR2 SMNVEV (reference sequence). Trimming cost V 4 bases and J 0 bases, with 10 bases left between them. The CDR3 spells CASSSGEASYNEQFF. The CDR3 DNA follows: TGTGCCAGCAGTTCCGGGGAGGCCTCCTACAATGAGCAGTTCTTC.

In this sample, this clone turned up once. The chain employs TRBV4-2 and TRBJ1-5; 7 bases agree with TRBD1. The length of the CDR3 is 16 residues. J was trimmed by 7 bases and V by 2 bases; bases with no gene match: 11. From germline, CDR1 is LGHNA and CDR2 YNFKEQ. The CDR3 DNA is TGTGCCAGCAGCCAAACAGACAGGGATGTTCGGCAGCCCCAGCATTTT. This gives the protein CASSQTDRDVRQPQHF.